This T cell receptor beta chain was captured in a study of T cells in women clearing cervical HPV infection. Study information: With HLA typing for only a few women, HLA confounding remains possible. Study-wide results and caveats: Controls had more TRBV6-7 (approximately 0.15%) than cases (roughly 0.11%). CIN3+ cases had significantly higher TCR repertoire richness than controls, but evenness did not differ.

Sequenced by immunoSEQ multiplex PCR; TCRdb stores in-frame clones only, minus some. The sample's table shows over 45,000 clones. This CDR3 has 14 residues. The germline CDR1 and CDR2 sequences are SGHAT and FQNNGV. V lost 5 bases and J 0 bases, leaving 8 bases between the germline ends. Dot-blot hybridization genotyped cervical HPV amplified with MY09/MY11 PCR. A word on this clone: Antigen specificity is unknown. Read coverage stops 3 residues before the CDR3 terminus; the germline J gene supplies the remainder.

Sequenced material: blood buffy coat. The receptor comes from a woman between 18 and 69 years old with a cervical HPV16 infection that either progressed to CIN3+ or cleared (not recorded which). The chain employs TRBV11-2 and TRBJ1-3, with no clear D. CDR3 DNA, as far as it was read: TGTGCCAGCAGCCGCCCTAACTCTGGAAACACC. Its protein is CASSRPNSGNT. The full CDR3 protein is CASSRPNSGNTIYF.